What follows is one T cell receptor (beta chain) and its context. TCRdb reprocessed the 5' RACE reads and stores each CDR3 protein as one record, lacking DNA. The listing contains fewer than 110,000 distinct CDR3 sequences. This record comes from a study of monozygotic twins with inflammatory bowel disease. Germline V lookup: CDR1 SGHDT, CDR2 YYEEEE. CDR3 size: 15 residues. This sequence originates from a human donor with ulcerative colitis or Crohn's disease, or a healthy co-twin of an affected twin (not recorded which). The chain recombines TRBV5-6 with TRBJ1-2; TCRdb indicates TRBD1, and absent DNA this call remains unverified. Sequenced input: blood. CDR3 in amino acids: CASSPGTGGFYGYTF.